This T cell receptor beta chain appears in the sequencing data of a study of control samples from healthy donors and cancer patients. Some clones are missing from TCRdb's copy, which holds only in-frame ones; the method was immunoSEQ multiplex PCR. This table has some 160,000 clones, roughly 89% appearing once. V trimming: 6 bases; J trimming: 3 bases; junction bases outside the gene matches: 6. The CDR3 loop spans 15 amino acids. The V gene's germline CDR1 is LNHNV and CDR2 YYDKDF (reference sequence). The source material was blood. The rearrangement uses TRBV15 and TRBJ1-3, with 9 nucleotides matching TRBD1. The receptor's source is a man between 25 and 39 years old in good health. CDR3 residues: CATRLDRGSGNTIYF. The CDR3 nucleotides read TGTGCCACCAGACTGGACAGGGGAAGTGGAAACACCATATATTTT.